These 7 T cell receptor beta chains were all obtained from the same sample, sequenced in a study of cytotoxic CD8 clonotypes in ibrutinib-treated CLL. The repertoire was sequenced with immunoSEQ multiplex PCR; TCRdb's copy has only in-frame clones and lacks some. This table holds 110,000 to 150,000 clones, 60% to 85% found once. The sequences come from PBMCs, collected after 24 months of ibrutinib treatment. Receptors were obtained from a human donor with chronic lymphocytic leukemia.

This clone was counted between two and nine times. This chain joins TRBV5-1 and TRBJ1-1, with D uncertain. This CDR3 region has 12 residues. Trimming left V 0 bases short and J 8 bases short, with 8 bases between. Germline V gene sequence: CDR1 SGHRS, CDR2 YFSETQ. CDR3 sequence reads: CASSLVRGEAFF. The CDR3 DNA sequence: TGCGCCAGCAGCTTGGTTCGAGGGGAAGCTTTCTTT.

The chain is built from TRBV6-6 and TRBJ1-3; D uncertain. The germline gives CDR1 MNHNY, CDR2 SVGAGI (reference sequence). The length of the CDR3 is 12 residues. Trimming took off 10 bases at V and 3 bases at J, with 10 bases between the two ends. CDR3 DNA: TGTGCCACCCTAGGGAGTGGAAACACCATATATTTT. Translation gives CATLGSGNTIYF.

The V call is TRBV4-3, the J call TRBJ1-2; 9 bases map to TRBD1. This CDR3 spans 14 amino acids. Germline CDR1 reads LGHNA; CDR2 reads YSLEER. The junction had 4 bases not matched to a gene; V was cut back by 0 bases and J by 8 bases. CDR3 protein: CASSQDFTGGGYTF. CDR3 nucleotide sequence: TGCGCCAGCAGCCAAGATTTCACAGGGGGCGGCTACACCTTC.

This sequence joins TRBV7-2 and TRBJ1-4; TRBD1 matches at 7 bases. After removal of 4 bases from V and 4 bases from J, the junction contained 6 bases not matched to a gene. Germline lookup yields CDR1 SGHTA and CDR2 FQGNSA. The CDR3 totals 15 residues. The CDR3 here is CASSSQGQFNEKLFF. CDR3 in DNA: TGTGCCAGCAGCTCCCAGGGACAGTTTAATGAAAAACTGTTTTTT. Full variable domain (remainder filled in from reference TRBV7-2 and TRBJ1-4): GAGVSQSPSNKVTEKGKDVELRCDPISGHTALYWYRQSLGQGLEFLIYFQGNSAPDKSGLPSDRFSAERTGGSVSTLTIQRTQQEDSAVYLCASSSQGQFNEKLFFGSGTQLSVL.

The chain employs TRBV27 and TRBJ1-5; D gene uncertain. The CDR3 has 17 amino acids. V was clipped by 6 bases and J by 0 bases, with 18 bases between them. CDR1 MNHEY and CDR2 SMNVEV come from the germline V gene (reference sequence). The CDR3 region has the DNA TGTGCCAGCAGCCCCTTCGGACGATGGGATAGCAATCAGCCCCAGCATTTT. Amino acid sequence: CASSPFGRWDSNQPQHF.

This clone was seen more than once but under ten times. The chain couples TRBV29-1 to TRBJ2-1; TRBD2 might be the D (5 bases). The germline CDR1 and CDR2 sequences are SQVTM and ANQGSEA. The V gene lost 4 bases and the J gene lost 6 bases, with 19 bases spanning the gap. The CDR3 consists of 15 residues. The CDR3 here is CSVAQDSLRGNEQFF. For the CDR3, the DNA is TGCAGCGTTGCCCAGGACTCTCTCCGGGGCAATGAGCAGTTCTTC.

The table lists this clone with many counts. The chain joins TRBV28 to TRBJ1-1; D is possibly TRBD1 (5 bases). Germline CDR1 reads MDHEN; CDR2 reads SYDVKM. V dropped 7 bases and J dropped 5 bases, with 11 bases sitting between them. This CDR3 has 12 residues. CDR3 protein: CASTPRGTEAFF. CDR3 in DNA: TGTGCCAGCACTCCACGGGGGACTGAAGCTTTCTTT. The full variable domain, rest sourced from reference TRBV28 and TRBJ1-1, is DVKVTQSSRYLVKRTGEKVFLECVQDMDHENMFWYRQDPGLGLRLIYFSYDVKMKEKGDIPEGYSVSREKKERFSLILESASTNQTSMYLCASTPRGTEAFFGQGTRLTVV.